This T cell receptor beta chain emerged from a study of blood T cell repertoires in COVID-19. V trimming: 3 bases; J trimming: 0 bases; junction bases outside the gene matches: 11. Germline CDR1 and CDR2: DFQATT and SNEGSKA (reference sequence). This CDR3 comprises 17 residues. This table comes from immunoSEQ multiplex PCR, and its TCRdb copy is limited to in-frame clones, with some not included. The sample lists under 300,000 clones; over 70% were seen once. The sequenced sample consisted of peripheral blood. V usage is TRBV20-1 and J usage is TRBJ2-1; TRBD2 matches at 7 bases. The source is a woman older than 75 with acute or convalescent COVID-19. CDR3 amino acids: CSASGLAARSSYNEQFF. The CDR3 coding sequence is TGCAGTGCTAGTGGTCTAGCGGCTAGGAGCTCCTACAATGAGCAGTTCTTC.